Below are 18 T cell receptor beta chains sequenced from a single sample in a study of cytomegalovirus exposure and HLA in healthy donors. PCR amplification relied on 60 Vbeta primers (plus 13 Jbeta primers). Sequencing was performed with immunoSEQ multiplex PCR; in TCRdb, only in-frame clones are kept and a portion is missing. The sample holds under 200,000 clones, about 77% seen once. Source material: PBMCs. The receptors originated from a young woman in good health and CMV-seropositive.

This clone was detected once. This rearrangement joins TRBV28 to TRBJ1-2; no clear D. The CDR3 extends over 14 amino acids. Germline V gene data show CDR1 as MDHEN and CDR2 as SYDVKM. Deletions cut 5 bases from V and 3 bases from J, with 13 bases between. As DNA, the CDR3 is TGTGCCAGCAGTGTTACACAGACATACTATGGCTACACCTTC. This gives the protein CASSVTQTYYGYTF.

The rearrangement uses TRBV6-5 and TRBJ1-2; TRBD1 might be the D (5 bases). The CDR3 runs 15 residues. Trimming cost V 5 bases and J 4 bases, with 17 bases left between them. Germline V CDR1 and CDR2: MNHEY, SVGAGI. Here the CDR3 DNA reads TGTGCCAGCAGTCCTTGGTTGGGGGGAAGCTATGGCTACACCTTC. Protein sequence: CASSPWLGGSYGYTF.

The CDR3 loop is CASSLVGVGGDTQYF. In nucleotides, the CDR3 is TGTGCCAGCAGTTTAGTAGGGGTGGGGGGAGATACGCAGTATTTT. The chain employs TRBV27 and TRBJ2-3, with TRBD2 as a possible D gene (6 bases). CDR1 and CDR2 (germline): MNHEY, SMNVEV (reference sequence). The length of the CDR3 is 15 residues. Trimming took 2 bases from V and 5 from J, leaving 14 bases between them.

The chain combines TRBV19 with TRBJ2-7; tentative D call: TRBD1 (6 bases). The CDR3 is 14 residues long. Trimming left V 7 bases short and J 7 bases short, with 20 bases between. Per germline, CDR1 LNHDA and CDR2 SQIVND (reference sequence). Written as DNA, the CDR3 is TGTGCCAGTAACCCCACAGGGACGCCGTGGGAGCAGTACTTC. Its translation: CASNPTGTPWEQYF.

The chain links TRBV19 to TRBJ1-5; tentatively, D is TRBD1 (5 bases). Germline V gene sequence: CDR1 LNHDA, CDR2 SQIVND (reference sequence). V was trimmed by 2 bases and J by 5 bases, leaving 16 bases between them. The CDR3 runs to 16 residues. The CDR3 nucleotides are TGTGCCAGTAGTATAATGGGGGGAGGATTCGATCAGCCCCAGCATTTT. Amino acid sequence: CASSIMGGGFDQPQHF.

The V call is TRBV6-5, the J call TRBJ2-7; 9 bases align to TRBD2. Trimming at V came to 7 bases and at J to 1 base, leaving 8 bases not matched to a gene. There are 15 residues in the CDR3. CDR1 and CDR2 from the germline V gene are MNHEY and SVGAGI. In nucleotides, the CDR3 is TGTGCCAGCACCCCGGTTAGCGGGAGTTCCTACGAGCAGTACTTC. Protein product: CASTPVSGSSYEQYF.

This clone showed up just a few times. The chain employs TRBV5-1 and TRBJ2-2; 7 bases match TRBD2. The CDR3 has 13 amino acids. Germline values: CDR1 SGHRS, CDR2 YFSETQ. V trimming: 6 bases; J trimming: 8 bases; junction bases outside the gene matches: 7. The CDR3 region has the DNA TGCGCCAGCACCAGGGAGGGTATGGGGGAGCTGTTTTTT. It encodes CASTREGMGELFF.

The V and J genes are TRBV30 and TRBJ1-2; D is perhaps TRBD1 (5 bases). CDR3 length equals 12 residues. V was cut by 4 bases and J by 8 bases, with 14 bases left in between. Germline V lookup: CDR1 GTSNPN, CDR2 SVGIG (reference sequence). CDR3 in DNA: TGTGCCTGGACCGCGGGGGTTTGGGGCTACACCTTC. This codes for CAWTAGVWGYTF. Filled out from reference TRBV30 and TRBJ1-2, the complete variable domain reads SQTIHQWPATLVQPVGSPLSLECTVEGTSNPNLYWYRQAAGRGLQLLFYSVGIGQISSEVPQNLSASRPQDRQFILSSKKLLLSDSGFYLCAWTAGVWGYTFGSGTRLTVV.

This clone has only a few counts. The chain combines TRBV11-2 with TRBJ1-1, with D possibly TRBD1 on 5 matching bases. The germline V gene has CDR1 SGHAT and CDR2 FQNNGV. The V and J ends lost 5 bases and 1 base respectively, with 11 bases between them. The CDR3 totals 14 residues. The CDR3 loop reads CASSGGTTNTEAFF. In nucleotides, the CDR3 is TGTGCCAGCAGCGGCGGGACTACGAACACTGAAGCTTTCTTT.

The chain links TRBV5-4 to TRBJ2-2; 11 nucleotides agree with TRBD2. Losses at the gene ends were 0 bases for V and 6 bases for J; bases not matched to a gene: 7. The CDR3 has 17 amino acids. The germline V gene encodes CDR1 SGHNT and CDR2 YYREEE (reference sequence). The CDR3, as DNA: TGTGCCAGCAGCTTGGGTCTAGCGGGAGGAATGGCCGGGGAGCTGTTTTTT. It translates to CASSLGLAGGMAGELFF.

CDR3 sequence reads: CASSRDRNYGYTF. Here the CDR3 DNA reads TGCGCCAGCAGCCGGGACAGGAACTATGGCTACACCTTC. This chain links TRBV5-1 with TRBJ1-2; 8 positions agree with TRBD1. CDR3 length equals 13 residues. V gave up 4 bases and J gave up 2 bases; unmatched junction bases: 1. Germline V lookup: CDR1 SGHRS, CDR2 YFSETQ.

The V call is TRBV28, the J call TRBJ1-2; TRBD1 agrees at 7 bases. The CDR3 loop spans 14 amino acids. V lost 6 bases and J lost 2; bases outside the gene matches: 6. Germline CDR1 is MDHEN and CDR2 is SYDVKM. CDR3 protein: CASRPTGRNYGYTF. The CDR3 bases are TGTGCCAGCAGGCCGACAGGGCGCAACTATGGCTACACCTTC.

This sequence joins TRBV27 and TRBJ1-3; TRBD1 is a possible D gene (6 bases). V shed 2 bases and J shed 3 bases, with 17 bases lying between them. This CDR3 is built from 17 residues. Germline lookup yields CDR1 MNHEY and CDR2 SMNVEV (reference sequence). CDR3 in DNA: TGTGCCAGCAGTTTAACAGGGCGAGGCTTATTTGGAAACACCATATATTTT. It translates to CASSLTGRGLFGNTIYF.

This clone was detected a few times. The chain uses TRBV5-1 and TRBJ1-1, with D possibly TRBD1 on 6 matching bases. V lost 4 bases and J 2 bases, leaving 18 bases between the germline ends. In germline, CDR1 is SGHRS, CDR2 YFSETQ. This CDR3 region has 16 residues. For the CDR3, the DNA is TGCGCCAGCAGCGGGAGTCTGGGGGCGGTCAACACTGAAGCTTTCTTT. The encoded protein is CASSGSLGAVNTEAFF.

The CDR3 here is CASSLEVRFSEAFF. For the CDR3, the DNA is TGTGCCAGCAGCTTGGAGGTCAGGTTCTCTGAAGCTTTCTTT. The rearrangement links TRBV5-4 to TRBJ1-1; no definite D call. Germline V gene data show CDR1 as SGHNT and CDR2 as YYREEE (reference sequence). The CDR3 covers 14 residues. The ends were cut back, 0 bases at V and 6 bases at J, with 12 bases in the middle.

The J gene is TRBJ2-3, the V gene TRBV7-6, with D unclear. CDR3 length equals 14 residues. Trimming pared 5 bases from V and 5 bases from J, leaving 14 bases between. Germline CDR1 SGHVS, CDR2 FNYEAQ. CDR3 coding DNA: TGTGCCAGCAGCCGAGACACCGTTAGAGATACGCAGTATTTT. This codes for CASSRDTVRDTQYF.

This clone was counted once. The V call is TRBV11-3, the J call TRBJ2-3, with D perhaps matching TRBD1 (6 bases). Germline-derived CDR1 and CDR2 are SGHNT and YENEEA. V was pared by 5 bases and J by 5 bases, with 14 bases between. This CDR3 is built from 14 residues. The CDR3 coding sequence is TGTGCCAGCAGCCGCGGACAGACGCAAGATACGCAGTATTTT. Its protein product is CASSRGQTQDTQYF. The variable domain in full, completed from reference TRBV11-3 and TRBJ2-3, reads EAGVVQSPRYKIIEKKQPVAFWCNPISGHNTLYWYLQNLGQGPELLIRYENEEAVDDSQLPKDRFSAERLKGVDSTLKIQPAELGDSAVYLCASSRGQTQDTQYFGPGTRLTVL.

The chain links TRBV6-5 to TRBJ2-7; D is perhaps TRBD2 (6 bases). The V end lost 5 bases, the J end lost 3 bases, and 17 bases lay between the germline ends. Germline assignment: CDR1 MNHEY and CDR2 SVGAGI. This CDR3 contains 15 residues. The CDR3 coding sequence is TGTGCCAGCAGTCGAGCCGGGGGAAAGGGCTACGAGCAGTACTTC. Protein sequence: CASSRAGGKGYEQYF.